Following are 30 T cell receptor beta chains from one sample sequenced in a study of cytomegalovirus exposure and HLA in healthy donors. Assay used: immunoSEQ multiplex PCR; TCRdb lists only in-frame clones, some missing. The data show some 200,000 clones, with 86% seen just once and 7.2% held by the top ten. The sample taken for sequencing was PBMCs. The receptor set was obtained from a man aged 25-45 years in good health and CMV-seropositive.

The chain combines TRBV27 with TRBJ2-7; 7 nucleotides match TRBD1. V was clipped by 6 bases and J by 2 bases; unmatched bases: 10. The CDR3 spans 15 residues. Germline V gene lookup returns CDR1 MNHEY and CDR2 SMNVEV (reference sequence). The CDR3 DNA sequence: TGTGCCAGCAGCCGGGACAGCCATAATCCCTACGAGCAGTACTTC. Protein sequence: CASSRDSHNPYEQYF.

The chain couples TRBV18 to TRBJ2-1; D may be TRBD1 (6 bases). V lost 0 bases, J lost 6 bases, and 18 bases lay in between. The germline gives CDR1 KGHSH, CDR2 LQKENI. CDR3 size: 17 residues. CDR3 residues: CASSPPMGTKRPNEQFF. The CDR3 nucleotides read TGTGCCAGCTCACCACCGATGGGGACAAAAAGGCCCAATGAGCAGTTCTTC.

A single count supports this clone. The chain combines TRBV27 with TRBJ1-2; 7 bases are a match to TRBD1. Trimming cost V 8 bases and J 9 bases; bases outside gene matches: 15. The germline CDR1 and CDR2 sequences are MNHEY and SMNVEV (reference sequence). This CDR3 spans 14 amino acids. CDR3 amino acids: CASAPRDLQGSYTF. The CDR3 nucleotides read TGTGCCAGCGCCCCCCGGGACCTACAGGGGAGCTACACCTTC.

The V gene is TRBV2, the J gene TRBJ2-7; possible D gene TRBD1, 5 bases. Germline V gene data show CDR1 as SNHLY and CDR2 as FYNNEI. The CDR3 covers 14 residues. V gave up 7 bases and J gave up 4 bases, with 17 bases separating them. CDR3 loop: CASTPGQEVYEQYF. Written as DNA, the CDR3 is TGTGCCAGCACCCCTGGACAAGAGGTTTACGAGCAGTACTTC.

This rearrangement joins TRBV7-2 to TRBJ2-1; 8 bases are a match to TRBD2. This CDR3 has 16 amino acids. The V gene's germline CDR1 is SGHTA and CDR2 FQGNSA. The V gene end was trimmed by 5 bases and the J gene end by 6 bases; junction bases not matched to a gene: 12. CDR3: CASSPLGAGDGNEQFF. DNA for the CDR3: TGTGCCAGCAGCCCCCTTGGAGCGGGAGACGGCAATGAGCAGTTCTTC.

The chain links TRBV4-2 to TRBJ2-1, with D hard to call. V was cut by 1 base and J by 0 bases, with 4 bases left in between. The germline gives CDR1 LGHNA, CDR2 YNFKEQ. This CDR3 contains 14 residues. CDR3 bases: TGTGCCAGCAGCCAAGCAAGCTCCTACAATGAGCAGTTCTTC. Translated, it gives CASSQASSYNEQFF.

V and J are TRBV7-9 and TRBJ1-3; weak D call: TRBD1 (6 bases). The ends were cut back, 1 base at V and 8 bases at J, with 12 bases in the middle. Germline V gene sequence: CDR1 SEHNR, CDR2 FQNEAQ (reference sequence). There are 14 residues in the CDR3. The CDR3 loop is CASSLEARGDTIYF. In DNA form, the CDR3 reads TGTGCCAGCAGCTTAGAAGCCAGGGGTGACACCATATATTTT.

The V call is TRBV9, the J call TRBJ2-3; 9 nucleotides match TRBD2. J was trimmed by 0 bases and V by 2 bases; bases with no gene match: 10. The CDR3 extends over 18 amino acids. Germline V gives CDR1 SGDLS, CDR2 YYNGEE. The CDR3 coding sequence is TGTGCCAGCAGCGTTAGCGGGAGCACGCCCCCAAGCACAGATACGCAGTATTTT. It is translated as CASSVSGSTPPSTDTQYF.

This clone appeared a single time. CDR3 coding DNA: TGTGCCAGCAGCTTGGGGGACGCCACAGATACGCAGTATTTT. The encoded protein is CASSLGDATDTQYF. The chain has TRBV5-6 and TRBJ2-3; possibly TRBD1 or TRBD2 for D (5 bases each). V shed 0 bases and J shed 2 bases, with 7 bases lying between them. Germline-derived CDR1 and CDR2 are SGHDT and YYEEEE. CDR3 length equals 14 residues.

The genes are TRBV5-1 and TRBJ2-7, with D perhaps matching TRBD2 (5 bases). Trimming left V 4 bases short and J 3 bases short, with 14 bases between. Germline values: CDR1 SGHRS, CDR2 YFSETQ. The CDR3 is 14 amino acids. DNA for the CDR3: TGCGCCAGCAGCCCTGGCCGGGGAAGCTACGAGCAGTACTTC. As protein: CASSPGRGSYEQYF.

The rearrangement joins TRBV5-1 to TRBJ2-7, with D hard to call. Germline loops: CDR1 SGHRS, CDR2 YFSETQ. The CDR3 loop spans 15 amino acids. V lost 4 bases, J lost 0 bases, and 14 bases lay in between. The CDR3 reads CASSVHSYSSYEQYF. The DNA of the CDR3 is TGCGCCAGCAGCGTCCATTCGTACTCCTCCTACGAGCAGTACTTC.

This clone was observed a handful of times. The genes are TRBV19 and TRBJ2-7; 9 bases map to TRBD1. V shed 3 bases and J 3 bases; nucleotides not matched to a gene: 3. The CDR3 length is 14 residues. Germline V CDR1 and CDR2: LNHDA, SQIVND (reference sequence). CDR3 region: CASSIRDRDYEQYF. The CDR3 nucleotides are TGTGCCAGTAGTATCCGGGACAGGGACTACGAGCAGTACTTC.

The chain employs TRBV5-4 and TRBJ2-3; 8 bases fit TRBD2. This CDR3 is built from 13 residues. V shed 4 bases and J 4 bases; nucleotides not matched to a gene: 2. Looked up from germline, CDR1 is SGHNT and CDR2 is YYREEE (reference sequence). DNA of the CDR3: TGTGCCAGCAGCCCGGGGGGGGCAGATACGCAGTATTTT. This codes for CASSPGGADTQYF.

This clone appeared once. This chain connects TRBV7-6 to TRBJ1-2; D remains ambiguous. The germline V gene has CDR1 SGHVS and CDR2 FNYEAQ. Deletions cut 3 bases from V and 8 bases from J, with 16 bases between. The CDR3 length is 14 residues. The CDR3, as DNA: TGTGCCAGCAGCTTCGGACCGGCAGGCCGGGGCTACACCTTC. It yields the protein CASSFGPAGRGYTF.

The chain links TRBV4-3 to TRBJ1-4; 8 bases align to TRBD1. Per the germline V gene, CDR1 is LGHNA and CDR2 is YSLEER. The CDR3 contains 16 residues. Trimming took 0 bases from V and 3 from J; bases not matched to a gene: 3. The CDR3 bases are TGCGCCAGCAGCCAAGATCGGGGACAGGCTAATGAAAAACTGTTTTTT. This sequence encodes CASSQDRGQANEKLFF.

This rearrangement joins TRBV10-3 to TRBJ1-2, with D maybe TRBD1 (5 bases). CDR1 is ENHRY, CDR2 SYGVKD, per germline. Trimming shortened V by 6 bases and J by 8 bases, and 13 bases separated the two germline ends. CDR3 size: 12 residues. This CDR3 reads CAIRGTGTGYTF. The CDR3 DNA sequence: TGTGCCATCAGAGGGACGGGGACGGGCTACACCTTC.

V gene TRBV19 combines with J gene TRBJ2-5; 8 nucleotides agree with TRBD1. Looked up from germline, CDR1 is LNHDA and CDR2 is SQIVND (reference sequence). V lost 3 bases and J lost 5; bases outside the gene matches: 5. The CDR3 loop spans 14 amino acids. The CDR3 nucleotides read TGTGCCAGTAGTATCGGCAGGGGGCTGGAGACCCAGTACTTC. Translated, it gives CASSIGRGLETQYF.

This chain joins TRBV6-5 and TRBJ2-1, with 11 bases that match TRBD1. Germline V gene data show CDR1 as MNHEY and CDR2 as SVGAGI. The CDR3 is 15 amino acids. J lost 2 bases, V lost 7 bases, and 4 bases had no gene match. CDR3 protein: CASTKDRGPYNEQFF. In DNA form, the CDR3 reads TGTGCCAGCACCAAGGACAGGGGGCCCTACAATGAGCAGTTCTTC.

CDR3: CASRSPGQGASYEQYF. CDR3 sequence (DNA): TGTGCCAGCAGGTCCCCGGGACAGGGGGCGAGCTACGAGCAGTACTTC. The chain recombines TRBV28 with TRBJ2-7, with TRBD1 matching over 12 bases. CDR1 and CDR2 from the germline V gene are MDHEN and SYDVKM. J gave up 3 bases and V 6 bases, and 9 bases lay outside the gene matches. The CDR3 is made up of 16 amino acids.

The rearrangement uses TRBV6-5 and TRBJ1-6; D gene unclear. Trimming removed 2 bases at V and 0 bases at J, with 8 bases between. Germline V lookup: CDR1 MNHEY, CDR2 SVGAGI. This CDR3 region has 16 residues. The CDR3 nucleotides are TGTGCCAGCAGTTACGGGGATAGCTCCTATAATTCACCCCTCCACTTT. As protein: CASSYGDSSYNSPLHF.

This sequence joins TRBV27 and TRBJ2-6; TRBD1 might be the D (6 bases). Trimming took off 1 base at V and 0 bases at J, with 7 bases between the two ends. The CDR3 runs to 16 residues. Germline V gene data show CDR1 as MNHEY and CDR2 as SMNVEV (reference sequence). As DNA, the CDR3 is TGTGCCAGCAGTTTATTACAGGGCTCTGGGGCCAACGTCCTGACTTTC. It codes for CASSLLQGSGANVLTF.

This chain links TRBV7-3 with TRBJ2-7; D may match TRBD1 or TRBD2 (5 bases each). V was pared by 5 bases and J by 0 bases, with 11 bases between. CDR1 is SGHTA, CDR2 FQGTGA, per germline. The CDR3 loop spans 14 amino acids. The CDR3 DNA reads as TGTGCCAGCAGCGACCGGGGCCACTCCTACGAGCAGTACTTC. It yields the protein CASSDRGHSYEQYF.

The V call is TRBV27, the J call TRBJ2-3; the match to TRBD2 covers 15 bases. CDR3 length: 16 amino acids. The germline V gene encodes CDR1 MNHEY and CDR2 SMNVEV (reference sequence). Unmatched junction bases numbered 7, after V lost 5 bases and J lost 7 bases. The CDR3 spells CASSPGLAGGLNTQYF. The CDR3 bases are TGTGCCAGCAGTCCCGGACTAGCGGGAGGGCTTAATACGCAGTATTTT.

The J gene is TRBJ2-1, the V gene TRBV9; possible D gene TRBD1, 5 bases. Germline V gene sequence: CDR1 SGDLS, CDR2 YYNGEE. V was clipped by 0 bases and J by 3 bases, with 13 bases between them. This CDR3 region has 16 residues. CDR3 nucleotide sequence: TGTGCCAGCAGCGTAGCTGCTGGCAGGGACTACAATGAGCAGTTCTTC. This codes for CASSVAAGRDYNEQFF.

This chain joins TRBV30 and TRBJ2-1; perhaps TRBD1 as D (5 bases). This CDR3 comprises 14 residues. Germline CDR1 is GTSNPN and CDR2 is SVGIG (reference sequence). Between the trimmed V and J ends, which lost 2 bases and 4 bases, there was a span of 12 bases. CDR3 sequence: CAWSTEGAYNEQFF. The DNA of the CDR3 is TGTGCCTGGAGTACCGAAGGGGCGTACAATGAGCAGTTCTTC. The full variable domain, its missing parts supplied by reference TRBV30 and TRBJ2-1, is SQTIHQWPATLVQPVGSPLSLECTVEGTSNPNLYWYRQAAGRGLQLLFYSVGIGQISSEVPQNLSASRPQDRQFILSSKKLLLSDSGFYLCAWSTEGAYNEQFFGPGTRLTVL.

This rearrangement joins TRBV2 to TRBJ1-4, with D unclear. There are 14 residues in the CDR3. CDR1 is SNHLY and CDR2 is FYNNEI in the germline V gene. Deletions cut 1 base from V and 6 bases from J, with 9 bases between. This CDR3 reads CASSEVGYDEKLFF. CDR3 bases: TGTGCCAGCAGTGAAGTGGGTTACGATGAAAAACTGTTTTTT.

The genes are TRBV2 and TRBJ2-1; D unresolved. This CDR3 contains 13 residues. Trimming removed 4 bases from V and 9 bases from J, with 13 bases in between. From germline, CDR1 is SNHLY and CDR2 FYNNEI. CDR3 nucleotides: TGTGCCAGCAGTGGGGTGGGTCTCGTTGAGCAGTTCTTC. Residues: CASSGVGLVEQFF.

CDR3 in amino acids: CASSPRGNNQPQHF. CDR3 nucleotides: TGTGCCAGTAGTCCCCGGGGGAACAATCAGCCCCAGCATTTT. The chain uses TRBV19 and TRBJ1-5, with D perhaps TRBD1 (5 bases). V was shortened by 5 bases and J by 3 bases, with 11 bases between the two germline ends. The germline gives CDR1 LNHDA, CDR2 SQIVND (reference sequence). This CDR3 region has 14 residues.

Here the CDR3 DNA reads TGCGCCAGCAGACCGGGACAGGATAGCAATCAGCCCCAGCATTTT. Its translation: CASRPGQDSNQPQHF. The chain links TRBV5-1 to TRBJ1-5; the match to TRBD1 covers 8 bases. The CDR3 sequence is 15 residues long. The J segment lost 0 bases and the V segment lost 5 bases, leaving 4 bases of the junction unmatched. Germline lookup yields CDR1 SGHRS and CDR2 YFSETQ. Variable domain in full (rest from reference TRBV5-1 and TRBJ1-5): KAGVTQTPRYLIKTRGQQVTLSCSPISGHRSVSWYQQTPGQGLQFLFEYFSETQRNKGNFPGRFSGRQFSNSRSEMNVSTLELGDSALYLCASRPGQDSNQPQHFGDGTRLSIL.

This clone has just a few counts. The CDR3 DNA follows: TGTGCCAGCAGTGACGGGGTAGCGGGAAGGGATGAGCAGTTCTTC. Its translation: CASSDGVAGRDEQFF. The chain links TRBV6-4 to TRBJ2-1, with TRBD2 matching 8 bases. J gave up 8 bases and V 2 bases, and 8 bases lay outside the gene matches. Germline V lookup: CDR1 MRHNA, CDR2 SNTAGT. CDR3 length: 15 residues.